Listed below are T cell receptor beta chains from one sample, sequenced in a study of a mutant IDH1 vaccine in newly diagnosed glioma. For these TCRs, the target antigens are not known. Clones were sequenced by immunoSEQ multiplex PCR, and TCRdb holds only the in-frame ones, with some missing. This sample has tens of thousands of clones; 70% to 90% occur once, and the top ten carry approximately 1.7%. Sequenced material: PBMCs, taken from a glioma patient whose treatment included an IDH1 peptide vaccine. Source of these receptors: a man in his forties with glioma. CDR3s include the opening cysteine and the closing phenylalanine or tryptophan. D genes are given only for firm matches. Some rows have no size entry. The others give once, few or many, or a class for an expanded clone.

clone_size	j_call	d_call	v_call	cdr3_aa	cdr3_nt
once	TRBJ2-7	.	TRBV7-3	CASSSTDRPYEQYF	TGTGCCAGCAGCTCGACAGACCGACCCTACGAGCAGTACTTC
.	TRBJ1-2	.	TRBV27	CASSSGYGYTF	TGTGCCAGCAGTAGTGGGTATGGCTACACCTTC
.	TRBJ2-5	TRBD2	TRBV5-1	CASSRGGSGREETQYF	TGCGCCAGCAGCCGCGGGGGTAGCGGGAGAGAAGAGACCCAGTACTTC
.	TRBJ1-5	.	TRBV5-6	CASSWGGYSNQPQHF	TGTGCCAGCAGCTGGGGGGGCTATAGCAATCAGCCCCAGCATTTT
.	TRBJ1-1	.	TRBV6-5	CASSRTENTEAFF	TGTGCCAGCAGCCGGACAGAGAACACTGAAGCTTTCTTT
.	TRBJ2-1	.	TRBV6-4	CASSDGGRSNDEQFF	TGTGCCAGCAGTGATGGGGGGAGGTCCAATGATGAGCAGTTCTTC
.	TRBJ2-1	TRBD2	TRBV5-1	CASSLGLGLGSNEQFF	TGCGCCAGCAGCTTGGGGTTGGGACTAGGGTCCAATGAGCAGTTCTTC
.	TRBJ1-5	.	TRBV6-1	CASSELGQGYQPQHF	TGTGCCAGCAGTGAACTTGGGCAGGGGTATCAGCCCCAGCATTTT
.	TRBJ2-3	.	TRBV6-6	CASSSGDTQYF	TGTGCCAGCAGTAGTGGAGATACGCAGTATTTT
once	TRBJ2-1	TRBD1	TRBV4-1	CASSPQGVYNEQFF	TGCGCCAGCAGCCCTCAGGGGGTCTACAATGAGCAGTTCTTC
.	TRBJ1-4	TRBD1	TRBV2	CASSAGQFGEKLFF	TGTGCCAGCAGTGCGGGACAGTTCGGGGAAAAACTGTTTTTT
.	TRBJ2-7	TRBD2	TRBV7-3	CASSPLRGGEQYF	TGTGCCAGCAGCCCTCTCCGGGGGGGAGAGCAGTACTTC
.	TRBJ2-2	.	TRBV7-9	CASSPLGGRNTGELFF	TGTGCCAGCAGCCCCCTAGGGGGACGGAACACCGGGGAGCTGTTTTTT
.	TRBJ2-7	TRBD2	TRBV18	CASSPSGRDSYEQYF	TGTGCCAGCTCACCTAGCGGGAGAGACTCCTACGAGCAGTACTTC
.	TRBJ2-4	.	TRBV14	CASSQPGRQNIQYF	TGTGCCAGCAGCCAGCCGGGACGCCAAAACATTCAGTACTTC
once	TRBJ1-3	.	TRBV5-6	CASSSGWGNTIYF	TGTGCCAGCAGCTCGGGGTGGGGAAACACCATATATTTT
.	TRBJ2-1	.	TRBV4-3	CASSQTSFDNEQFF	TGCGCCAGCAGCCAGACTAGTTTCGACAATGAGCAGTTCTTC